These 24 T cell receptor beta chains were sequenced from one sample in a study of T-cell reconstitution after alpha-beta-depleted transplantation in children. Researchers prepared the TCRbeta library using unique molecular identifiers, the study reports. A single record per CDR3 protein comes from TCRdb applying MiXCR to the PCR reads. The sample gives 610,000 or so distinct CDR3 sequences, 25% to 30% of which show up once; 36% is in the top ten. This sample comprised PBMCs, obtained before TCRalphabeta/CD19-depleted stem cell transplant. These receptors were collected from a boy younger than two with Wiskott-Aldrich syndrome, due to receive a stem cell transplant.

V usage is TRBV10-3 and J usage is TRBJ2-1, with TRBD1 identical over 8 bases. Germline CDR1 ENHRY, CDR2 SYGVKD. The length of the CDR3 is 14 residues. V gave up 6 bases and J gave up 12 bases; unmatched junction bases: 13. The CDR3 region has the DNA TGTGCCATCAGGAGCGGACAGGGCGAGGTGGGGCAGTTCTTC. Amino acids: CAIRSGQGEVGQFF.

CDR3 bases: TGCGCCAGCAGCTTCTTCGACAGGGGTGAGCAGTTCTTC. Translated, it gives CASSFFDRGEQFF. This chain links TRBV5-1 with TRBJ2-1, with 8 bases lining up with TRBD1. Germline V gives CDR1 SGHRS, CDR2 YFSETQ. The CDR3 loop spans 13 amino acids. V shed 2 bases, J shed 9 bases, and the junction held 4 bases outside the gene matches. The full variable domain, completed using reference TRBV5-1 and TRBJ2-1, is KAGVTQTPRYLIKTRGQQVTLSCSPISGHRSVSWYQQTPGQGLQFLFEYFSETQRNKGNFPGRFSGRQFSNSRSEMNVSTLELGDSALYLCASSFFDRGEQFFGPGTRLTVL.

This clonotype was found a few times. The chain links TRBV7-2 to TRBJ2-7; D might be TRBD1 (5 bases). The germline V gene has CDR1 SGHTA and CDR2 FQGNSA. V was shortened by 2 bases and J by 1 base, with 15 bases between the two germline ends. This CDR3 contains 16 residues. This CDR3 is CASSLRGYSLSYEQYF. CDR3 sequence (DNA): TGTGCCAGCAGCTTAAGGGGCTACTCGCTTTCCTACGAGCAGTACTTC.

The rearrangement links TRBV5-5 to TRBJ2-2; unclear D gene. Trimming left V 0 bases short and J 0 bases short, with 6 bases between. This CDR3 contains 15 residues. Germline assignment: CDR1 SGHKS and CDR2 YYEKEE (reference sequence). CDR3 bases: TGTGCCAGCAGCTTGGATTGGGCGAACACCGGGGAGCTGTTTTTT. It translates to CASSLDWANTGELFF.

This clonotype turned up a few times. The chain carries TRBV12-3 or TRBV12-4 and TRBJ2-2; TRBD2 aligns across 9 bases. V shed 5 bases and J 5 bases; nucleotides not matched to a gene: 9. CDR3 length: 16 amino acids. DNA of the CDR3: TGTGCCAGCAGTCCTTTTAGCGGGAGTGGGACCGGGGAGCTGTTTTTT. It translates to CASSPFSGSGTGELFF.

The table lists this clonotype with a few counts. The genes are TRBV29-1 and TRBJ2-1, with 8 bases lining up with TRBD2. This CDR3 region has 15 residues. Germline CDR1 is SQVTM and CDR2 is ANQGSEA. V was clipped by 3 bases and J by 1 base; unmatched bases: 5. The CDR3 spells CSVDSLAGSYNEQFF. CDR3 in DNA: TGCAGCGTTGATTCGCTAGCGGGTTCCTACAATGAGCAGTTCTTC.

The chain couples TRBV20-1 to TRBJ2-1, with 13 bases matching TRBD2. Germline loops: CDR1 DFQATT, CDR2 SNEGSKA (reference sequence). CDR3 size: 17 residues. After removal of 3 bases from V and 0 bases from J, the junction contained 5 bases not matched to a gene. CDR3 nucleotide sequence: TGCAGTGCTAGTTGGACTAGCGGGAGAGGCTCCTACAATGAGCAGTTCTTC. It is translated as CSASWTSGRGSYNEQFF.

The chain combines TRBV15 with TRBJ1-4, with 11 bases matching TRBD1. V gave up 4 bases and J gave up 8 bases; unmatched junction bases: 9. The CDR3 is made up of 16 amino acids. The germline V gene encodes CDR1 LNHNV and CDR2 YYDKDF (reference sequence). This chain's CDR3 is CATSTGDRGWREKLFF. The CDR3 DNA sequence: TGTGCCACCAGCACAGGGGACAGGGGGTGGCGGGAAAAACTGTTTTTT. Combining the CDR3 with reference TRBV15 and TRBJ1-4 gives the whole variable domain DAMVIQNPRYQVTQFGKPVTLSCSQTLNHNVMYWYQQKSSQAPKLLFHYYDKDFNNEADTPDNFQSRRPNTSFCFLDIRSPGLGDTAMYLCATSTGDRGWREKLFFGSGTQLSVL.

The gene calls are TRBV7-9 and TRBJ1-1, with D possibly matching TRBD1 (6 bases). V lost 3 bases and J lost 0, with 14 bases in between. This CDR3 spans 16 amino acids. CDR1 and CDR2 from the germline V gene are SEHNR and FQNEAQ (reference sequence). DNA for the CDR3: TGTGCCAGCAGCTTTGGAGAGAGGGGGGTGAACACTGAAGCTTTCTTT. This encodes CASSFGERGVNTEAFF.

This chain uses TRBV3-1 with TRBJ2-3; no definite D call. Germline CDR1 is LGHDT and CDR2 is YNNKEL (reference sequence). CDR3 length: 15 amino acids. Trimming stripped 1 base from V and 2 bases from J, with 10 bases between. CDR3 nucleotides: TGTGCCAGCAGCCAAGTTTTGGGCCTCACAGATACGCAGTATTTT. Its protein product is CASSQVLGLTDTQYF.

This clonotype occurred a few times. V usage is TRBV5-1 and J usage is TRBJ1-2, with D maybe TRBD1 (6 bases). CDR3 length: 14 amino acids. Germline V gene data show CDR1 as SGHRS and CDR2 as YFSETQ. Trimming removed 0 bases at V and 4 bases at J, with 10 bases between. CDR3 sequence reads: CASSLDDRSYGYTF. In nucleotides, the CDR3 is TGCGCCAGCAGCTTGGACGACAGGAGCTATGGCTACACCTTC.

The CDR3 nucleotides read TGTGCCAGCAGTTTAGATGGGAGGGCAGGAGAACTGTTTTTT. It translates to CASSLDGRAGELFF. This chain connects TRBV12-3 or TRBV12-4 to TRBJ1-4; D uncertain. The CDR3 runs to 14 residues. V was trimmed by 1 base and J by 12 bases, leaving 15 bases between them.

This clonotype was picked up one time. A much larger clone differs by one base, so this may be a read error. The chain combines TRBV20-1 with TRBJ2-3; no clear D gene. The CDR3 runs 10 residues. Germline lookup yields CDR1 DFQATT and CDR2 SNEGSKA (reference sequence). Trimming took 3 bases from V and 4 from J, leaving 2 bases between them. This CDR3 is CSASADTQYF. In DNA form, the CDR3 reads TGCAGTGCTAGCGCAGATACGCAGTATTTT.

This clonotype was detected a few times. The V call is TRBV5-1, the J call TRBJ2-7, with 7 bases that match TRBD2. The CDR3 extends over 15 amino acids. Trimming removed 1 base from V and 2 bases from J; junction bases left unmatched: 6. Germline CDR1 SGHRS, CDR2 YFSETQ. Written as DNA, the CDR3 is TGCGCCAGCAGCTTGTTCCAGCGGGACCCCTACGAGCAGTACTTC. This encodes CASSLFQRDPYEQYF.

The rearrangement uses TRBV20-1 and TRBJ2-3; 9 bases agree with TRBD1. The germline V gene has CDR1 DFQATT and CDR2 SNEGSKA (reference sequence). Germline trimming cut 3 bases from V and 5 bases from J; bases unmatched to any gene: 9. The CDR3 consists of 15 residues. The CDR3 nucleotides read TGCAGTGCTAGTATACCGGGACAGGGCCTAGATACGCAGTATTTT. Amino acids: CSASIPGQGLDTQYF.

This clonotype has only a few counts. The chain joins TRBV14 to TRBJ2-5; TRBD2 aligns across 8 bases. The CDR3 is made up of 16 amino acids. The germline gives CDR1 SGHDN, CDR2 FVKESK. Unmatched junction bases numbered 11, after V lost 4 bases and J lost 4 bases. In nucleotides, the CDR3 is TGTGCCAGCAGCCCCGGGGTAGCGGGAACAAGAGAGACCCAGTACTTC. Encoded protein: CASSPGVAGTRETQYF.

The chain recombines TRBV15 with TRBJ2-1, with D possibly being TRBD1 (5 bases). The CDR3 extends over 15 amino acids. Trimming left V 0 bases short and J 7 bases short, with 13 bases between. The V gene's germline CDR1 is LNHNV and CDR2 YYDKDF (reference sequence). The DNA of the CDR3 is TGTGCCACCAGCAGAGATTACGGCAGGGTGAATGAGCAGTTCTTC. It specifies CATSRDYGRVNEQFF.

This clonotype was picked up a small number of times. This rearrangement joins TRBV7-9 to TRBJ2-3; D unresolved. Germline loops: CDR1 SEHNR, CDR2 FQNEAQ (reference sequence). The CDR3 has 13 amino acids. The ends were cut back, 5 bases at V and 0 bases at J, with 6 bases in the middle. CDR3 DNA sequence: TGTGCCAGCAGCATTCAGAGCACAGATACGCAGTATTTT. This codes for CASSIQSTDTQYF.

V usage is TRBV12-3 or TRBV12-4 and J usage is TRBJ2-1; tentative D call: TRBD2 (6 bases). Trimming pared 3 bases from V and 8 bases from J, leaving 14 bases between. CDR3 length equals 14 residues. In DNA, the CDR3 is TGTGCCAGCAGTTTGGGGGGACTGGGATATGAGCAGTTCTTC. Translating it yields CASSLGGLGYEQFF.

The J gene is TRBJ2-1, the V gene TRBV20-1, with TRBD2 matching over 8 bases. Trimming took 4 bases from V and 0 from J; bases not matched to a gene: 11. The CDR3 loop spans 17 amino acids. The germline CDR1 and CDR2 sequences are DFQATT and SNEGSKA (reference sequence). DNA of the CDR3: TGCAGTGCTATCGCTAGGTTGAGCGGGAGCTCCTACAATGAGCAGTTCTTC. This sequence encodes CSAIARLSGSSYNEQFF.

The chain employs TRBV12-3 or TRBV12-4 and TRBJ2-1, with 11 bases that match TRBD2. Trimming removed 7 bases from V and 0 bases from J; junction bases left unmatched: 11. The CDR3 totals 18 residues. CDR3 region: CASMIETSGESSYNEQFF. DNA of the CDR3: TGTGCCAGCATGATTGAGACTAGCGGGGAAAGCTCCTACAATGAGCAGTTCTTC.

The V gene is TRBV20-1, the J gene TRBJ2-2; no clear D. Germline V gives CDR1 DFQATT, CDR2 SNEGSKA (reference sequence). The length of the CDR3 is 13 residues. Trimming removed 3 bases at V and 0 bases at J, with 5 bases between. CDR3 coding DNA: TGCAGTGCTAGCGATACGAACACCGGGGAGCTGTTTTTT. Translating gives CSASDTNTGELFF.

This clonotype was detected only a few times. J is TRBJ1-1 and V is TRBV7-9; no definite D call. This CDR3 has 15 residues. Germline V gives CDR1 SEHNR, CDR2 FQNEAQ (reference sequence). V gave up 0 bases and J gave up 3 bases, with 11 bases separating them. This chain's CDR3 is CASSLASNGDTEAFF. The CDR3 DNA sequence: TGTGCCAGCAGCTTAGCGTCAAACGGGGACACTGAAGCTTTCTTT.

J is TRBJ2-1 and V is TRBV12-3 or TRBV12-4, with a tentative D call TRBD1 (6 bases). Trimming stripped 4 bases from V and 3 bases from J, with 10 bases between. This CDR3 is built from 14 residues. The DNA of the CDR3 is TGTGCCAGCAGTTCGGACAGCCTCTACAATGAGCAGTTCTTC. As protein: CASSSDSLYNEQFF.